Listed below are T cell receptor beta chains from one sample, sequenced in a study of OX40 agonist ivuxolimab in advanced cancers. Assay used: immunoSEQ multiplex PCR; TCRdb lists only in-frame clones, some missing. This repertoire shows tens of thousands of clones, approximately 90% found once; its top ten account for around 20%. The sequenced sample was CD4+ or CD8+ T cells sorted from blood, obtained in a trial of the OX40 agonist ivuxolimab. These receptors came from an adult with an advanced solid tumor such as melanoma, head and neck, liver or kidney cancer. Each CDR3 is given without its conserved first and last residue.

V	J	CDR3
TRBV9	TRBJ2-3	ASSVAVGGGRTDTQY
TRBV29-1	TRBJ1-2	SVWETGFGYT
TRBV10-3	TRBJ2-3	AISDLAGDTDTQY
TRBV30	TRBJ1-5	AWSGTFNQPQH
TRBV29-1	TRBJ1-5	SVGGQDSNQPQH
TRBV27	TRBJ2-6	ASSFQPGANVLT
TRBV4-1	TRBJ2-7	ASSQETAYYEQY
TRBV7-9	TRBJ2-7	ASSSTEYEQY
TRBV6-5	TRBJ1-2	ASSYSTTAFYGYT
TRBV5-5	TRBJ2-1	ASSKGQDTYNEQF
TRBV9	TRBJ2-7	ASSSGGWGDEQY
TRBV5-1	TRBJ1-1	ASSWGQGANTEAF
TRBV9	TRBJ2-7	ASSGDPTYEQY
TRBV9	TRBJ1-1	ASSVSAVDTEAF
TRBV29-1	TRBJ1-1	SVFWKAQAF
TRBV28	TRBJ1-3	ASLRLTGNTIY
TRBV15	TRBJ1-5	ATSRADNQDQPQH
TRBV11-2	TRBJ1-1	ASMSKVNTEAF
TRBV15	TRBJ1-5	ATRSTGIHQPQH
TRBV28	TRBJ2-7	ASSPGWEQY
TRBV19	TRBJ1-5	ASSIEIADDNQPQH
TRBV7-9	TRBJ2-2	ASSLSEGTGELF
TRBV7-6	TRBJ1-2	ASSTSTGENSYGYT
TRBV7-9	TRBJ2-1	ASSLEGWYNEQF
TRBV27	TRBJ2-1	TTCDGTDNEQF
TRBV5-1	TRBJ2-2	ASSWPMDRDNTGELF
TRBV7-9	TRBJ1-2	ASSLDEEWGYGYT
TRBV2	TRBJ1-5	ASSRQSNQPQH
TRBV19	TRBJ1-1	ASSIGANTEAF
TRBV6-1	TRBJ1-3	AILRRPHSGNTIY
TRBV5-4	TRBJ1-1	ASTPGGENTEAF
TRBV5-6	TRBJ1-1	ASSFGGAGTEAF